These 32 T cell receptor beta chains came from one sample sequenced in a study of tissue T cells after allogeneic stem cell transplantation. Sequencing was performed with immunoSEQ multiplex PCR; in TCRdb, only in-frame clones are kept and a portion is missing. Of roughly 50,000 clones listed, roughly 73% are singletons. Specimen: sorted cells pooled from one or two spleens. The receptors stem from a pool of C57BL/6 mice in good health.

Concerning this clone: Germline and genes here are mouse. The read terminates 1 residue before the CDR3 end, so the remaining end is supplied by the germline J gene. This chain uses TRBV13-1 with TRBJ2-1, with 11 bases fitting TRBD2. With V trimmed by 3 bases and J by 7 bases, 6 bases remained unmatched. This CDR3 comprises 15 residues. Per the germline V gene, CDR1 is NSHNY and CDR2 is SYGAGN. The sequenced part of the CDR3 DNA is TGTGCCAGCAGTGCCGGGACTGGGGGTTTGGCTGAGCAGTTC. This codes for CASSAGTGGLAEQF. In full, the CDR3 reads CASSAGTGGLAEQFF.

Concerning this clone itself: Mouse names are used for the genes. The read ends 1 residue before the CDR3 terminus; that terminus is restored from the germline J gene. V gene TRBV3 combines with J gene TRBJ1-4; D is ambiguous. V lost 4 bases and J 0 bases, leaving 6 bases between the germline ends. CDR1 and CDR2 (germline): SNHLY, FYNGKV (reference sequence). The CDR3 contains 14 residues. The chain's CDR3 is CASSYAFSNERLFF. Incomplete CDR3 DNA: TGTGCCAGCAGCTATGCCTTTTCCAACGAAAGATTATTT.

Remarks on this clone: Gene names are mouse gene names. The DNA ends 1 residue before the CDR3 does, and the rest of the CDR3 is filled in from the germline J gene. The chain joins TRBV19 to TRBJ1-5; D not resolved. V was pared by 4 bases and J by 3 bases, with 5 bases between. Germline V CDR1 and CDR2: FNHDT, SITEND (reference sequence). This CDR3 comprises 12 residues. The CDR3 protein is CASSSINQAPLF. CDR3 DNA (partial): TGTGCCAGCAGTTCCATCAACCAGGCTCCGCTT.

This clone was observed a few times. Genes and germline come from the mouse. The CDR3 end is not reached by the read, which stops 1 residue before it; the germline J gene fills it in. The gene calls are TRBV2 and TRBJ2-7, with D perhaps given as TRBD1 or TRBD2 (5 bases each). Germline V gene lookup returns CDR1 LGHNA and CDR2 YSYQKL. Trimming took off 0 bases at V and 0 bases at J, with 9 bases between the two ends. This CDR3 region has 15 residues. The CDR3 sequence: CASSQERGSSYEQYF. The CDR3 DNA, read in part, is TGTGCCAGCAGCCAAGAACGGGGGAGCTCCTATGAACAGTAC.

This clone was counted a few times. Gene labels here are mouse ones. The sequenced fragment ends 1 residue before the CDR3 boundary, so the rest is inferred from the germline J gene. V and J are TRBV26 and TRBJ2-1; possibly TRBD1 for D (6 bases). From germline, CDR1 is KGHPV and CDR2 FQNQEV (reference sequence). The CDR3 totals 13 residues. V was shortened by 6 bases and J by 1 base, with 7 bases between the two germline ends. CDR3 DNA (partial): TGTGCCAGCAGGGGACAAAACTATGCTGAGCAGTTC. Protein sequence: CASRGQNYAEQF. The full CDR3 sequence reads CASRGQNYAEQFF.

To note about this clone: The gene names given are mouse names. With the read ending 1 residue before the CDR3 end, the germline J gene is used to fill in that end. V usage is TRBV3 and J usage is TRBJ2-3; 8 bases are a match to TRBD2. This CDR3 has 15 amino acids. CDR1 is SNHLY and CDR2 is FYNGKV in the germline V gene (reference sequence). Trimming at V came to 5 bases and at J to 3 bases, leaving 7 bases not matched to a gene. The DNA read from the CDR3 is TGTGCCAGCAGCGCCTACTGGGGGAGAGCAGAAACGCTGTAT. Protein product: CASSAYWGRAETLY. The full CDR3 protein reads CASSAYWGRAETLYF.

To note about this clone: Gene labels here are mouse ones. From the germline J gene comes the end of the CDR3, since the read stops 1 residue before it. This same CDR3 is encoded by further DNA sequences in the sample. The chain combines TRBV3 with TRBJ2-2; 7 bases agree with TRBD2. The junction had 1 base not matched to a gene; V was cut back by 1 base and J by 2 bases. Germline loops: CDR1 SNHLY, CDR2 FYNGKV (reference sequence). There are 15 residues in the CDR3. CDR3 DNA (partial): TGTGCCAGCAGCTTAGGTGGGGGGAACACCGGGCAGCTCTAC. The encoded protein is CASSLGGGNTGQLY. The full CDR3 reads CASSLGGGNTGQLYF.

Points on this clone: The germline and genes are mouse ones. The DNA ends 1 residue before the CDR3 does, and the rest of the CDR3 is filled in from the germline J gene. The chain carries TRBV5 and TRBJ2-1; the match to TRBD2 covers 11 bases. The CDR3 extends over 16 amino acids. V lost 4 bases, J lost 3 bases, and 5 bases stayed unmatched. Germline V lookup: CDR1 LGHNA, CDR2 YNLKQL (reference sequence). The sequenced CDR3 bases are TGTGCCAGCAGCCGCCACTGGGGGGGCGCCTATGCTGAGCAGTTC. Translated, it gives CASSRHWGGAYAEQF. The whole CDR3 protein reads CASSRHWGGAYAEQFF.

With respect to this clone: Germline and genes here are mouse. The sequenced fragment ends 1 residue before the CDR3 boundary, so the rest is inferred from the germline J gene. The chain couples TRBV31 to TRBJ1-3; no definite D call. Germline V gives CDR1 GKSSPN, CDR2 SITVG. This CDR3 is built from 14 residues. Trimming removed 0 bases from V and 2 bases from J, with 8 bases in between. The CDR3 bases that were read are TGTGCCTGGAGTCTAGGAGGAACTGGAAATACGCTCTAT. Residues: CAWSLGGTGNTLY. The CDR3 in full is CAWSLGGTGNTLYF.

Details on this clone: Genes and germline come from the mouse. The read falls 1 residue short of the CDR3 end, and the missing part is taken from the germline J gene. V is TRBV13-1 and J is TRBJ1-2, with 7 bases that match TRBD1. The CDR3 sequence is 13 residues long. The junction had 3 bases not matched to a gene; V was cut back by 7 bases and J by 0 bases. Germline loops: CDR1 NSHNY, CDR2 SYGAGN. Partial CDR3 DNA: TGTGCCAGCCGGGACAGCCCAAACTCCGACTACACC. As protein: CASRDSPNSDYT. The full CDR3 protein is CASRDSPNSDYTF.

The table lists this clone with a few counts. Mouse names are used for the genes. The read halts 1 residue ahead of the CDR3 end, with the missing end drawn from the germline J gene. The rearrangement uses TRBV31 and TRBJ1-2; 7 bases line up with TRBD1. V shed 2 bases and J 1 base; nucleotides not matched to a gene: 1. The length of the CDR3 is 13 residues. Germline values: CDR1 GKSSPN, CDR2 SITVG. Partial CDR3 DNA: TGTGCCTGGAGTTACAGGGGAAACTCCGACTACACC. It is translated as CAWSYRGNSDYT. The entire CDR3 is CAWSYRGNSDYTF.

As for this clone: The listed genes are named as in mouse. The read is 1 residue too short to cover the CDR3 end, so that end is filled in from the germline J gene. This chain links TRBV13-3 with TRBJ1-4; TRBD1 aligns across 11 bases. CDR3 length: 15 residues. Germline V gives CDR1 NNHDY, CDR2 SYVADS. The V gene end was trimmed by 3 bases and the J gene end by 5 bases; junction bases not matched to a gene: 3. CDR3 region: CASSARDRGNERLFF. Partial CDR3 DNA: TGTGCCAGCAGTGCCCGGGACAGGGGGAACGAAAGATTATTT.

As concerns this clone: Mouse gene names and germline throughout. This chain's CDR3 is CASSRDGDRGYYNNQAPLF. The CDR3 bases that were read are TGTGCTAGCAGTAGAGATGGGGACAGGGGGTATTATAACAACCAGGCTCCGCTT. The chain carries TRBV17 and TRBJ1-5; 11 bases align to TRBD1. The CDR3 end is not reached by the read, which stops 1 residue before it; the germline J gene fills it in. CDR3 length: 19 amino acids. V lost 0 bases and J lost 0; bases outside the gene matches: 7. The germline CDR1 and CDR2 sequences are MNHDT and YYDKIL.

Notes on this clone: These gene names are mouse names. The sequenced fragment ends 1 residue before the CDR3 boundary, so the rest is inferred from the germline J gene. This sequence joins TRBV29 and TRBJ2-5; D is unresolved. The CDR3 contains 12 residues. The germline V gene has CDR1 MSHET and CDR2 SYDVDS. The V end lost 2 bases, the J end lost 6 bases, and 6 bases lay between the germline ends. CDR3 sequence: CASSLIGDTQYF. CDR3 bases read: TGTGCTAGCAGTTTAATTGGGGACACCCAGTAC. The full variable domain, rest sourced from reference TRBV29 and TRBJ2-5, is DMKVTQMPRYLIKRMGENVLLECGQDMSHETMYWYRQDPGLGLQLIYISYDVDSNSEGDIPKGYRVSRKKREHFSLILDSAKTNQTSVYFCASSLIGDTQYFGPGTRLLVL.

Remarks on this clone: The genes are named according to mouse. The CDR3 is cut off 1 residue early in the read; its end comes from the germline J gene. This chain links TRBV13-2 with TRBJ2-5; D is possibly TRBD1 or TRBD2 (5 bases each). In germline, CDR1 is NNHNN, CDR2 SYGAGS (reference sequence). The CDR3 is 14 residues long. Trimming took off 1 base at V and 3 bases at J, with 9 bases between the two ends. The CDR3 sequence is CASGDTGRQDTQYF. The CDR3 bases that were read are TGTGCCAGCGGTGATACGGGGCGTCAAGACACCCAGTAC.

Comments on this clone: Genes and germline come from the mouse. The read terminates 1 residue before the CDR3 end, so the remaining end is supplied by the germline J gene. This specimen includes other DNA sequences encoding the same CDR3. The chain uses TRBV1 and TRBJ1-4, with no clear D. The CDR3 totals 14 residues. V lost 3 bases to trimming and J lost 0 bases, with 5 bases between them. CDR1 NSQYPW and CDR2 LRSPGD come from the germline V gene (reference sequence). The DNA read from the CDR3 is TGCACCTGCAGTGCCGGGGTTTCCAACGAAAGATTATTT. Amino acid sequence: CTCSAGVSNERLF. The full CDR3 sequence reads CTCSAGVSNERLFF.

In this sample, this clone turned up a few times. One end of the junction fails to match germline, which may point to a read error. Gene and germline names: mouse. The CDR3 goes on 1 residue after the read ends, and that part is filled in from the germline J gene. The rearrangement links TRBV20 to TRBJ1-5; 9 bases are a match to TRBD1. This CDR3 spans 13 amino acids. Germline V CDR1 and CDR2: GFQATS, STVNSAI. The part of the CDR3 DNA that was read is TGTGGTGCTTGGGACAGGGCCAACCAGGCTCCGCTT. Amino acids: CGAWDRANQAPL. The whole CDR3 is CGAWDRANQAPLF. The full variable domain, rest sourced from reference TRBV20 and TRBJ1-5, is GALVYQYPRRTICKSGTSMRMECQAVGFQATSVAWYRQSPQKTFELIALSTVNSAIKYEQNFTQEKFPISHPNLSFSSMTVLNAYLEDRGLYLCGAWDRANQAPLFGEGTRLSVL.

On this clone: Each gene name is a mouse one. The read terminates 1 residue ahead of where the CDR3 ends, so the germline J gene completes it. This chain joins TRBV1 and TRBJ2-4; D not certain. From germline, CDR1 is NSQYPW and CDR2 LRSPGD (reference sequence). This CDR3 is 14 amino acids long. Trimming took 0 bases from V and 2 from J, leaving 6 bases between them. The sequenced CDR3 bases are TGCACCTGCAGTGCAGATGCACATCAAAACACCTTGTAC. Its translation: CTCSADAHQNTLY. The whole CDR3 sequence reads CTCSADAHQNTLYF.

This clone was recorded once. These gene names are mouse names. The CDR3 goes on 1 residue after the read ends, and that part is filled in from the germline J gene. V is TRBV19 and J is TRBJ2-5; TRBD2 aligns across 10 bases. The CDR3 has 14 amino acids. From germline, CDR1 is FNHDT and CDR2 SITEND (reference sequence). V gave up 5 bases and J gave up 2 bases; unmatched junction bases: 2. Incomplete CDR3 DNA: TGTGCCAGCAGACTGGGGGGGATCCAAGACACCCAGTAC. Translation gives CASRLGGIQDTQY. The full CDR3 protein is CASRLGGIQDTQYF.

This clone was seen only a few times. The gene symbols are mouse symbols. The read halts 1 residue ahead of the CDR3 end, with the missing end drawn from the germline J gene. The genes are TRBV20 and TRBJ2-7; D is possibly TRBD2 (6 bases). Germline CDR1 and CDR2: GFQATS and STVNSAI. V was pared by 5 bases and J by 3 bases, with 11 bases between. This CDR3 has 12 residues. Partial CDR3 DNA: TGTGGTGCTCAGGGACTTTTCTATGAACAGTAC. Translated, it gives CGAQGLFYEQY. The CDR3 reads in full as CGAQGLFYEQYF.

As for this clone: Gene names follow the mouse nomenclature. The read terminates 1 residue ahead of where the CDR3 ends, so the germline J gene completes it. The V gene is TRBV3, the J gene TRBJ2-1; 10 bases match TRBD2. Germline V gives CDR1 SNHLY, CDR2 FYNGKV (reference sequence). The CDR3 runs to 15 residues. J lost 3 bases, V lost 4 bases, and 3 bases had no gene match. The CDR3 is CASSSGLGVYAEQFF. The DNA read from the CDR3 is TGTGCCAGCAGCTCTGGACTGGGGGTCTATGCTGAGCAGTTC. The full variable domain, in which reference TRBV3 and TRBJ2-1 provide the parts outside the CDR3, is GPKVLQIPSHQIIDMGQMVTLNCDPVSNHLYFYWYKQILGQQMEFLVNFYNGKVMEKSKLFKDQFSVERPDGSYFTLKIQPTALEDSAVYFCASSSGLGVYAEQFFGPGTRLTVL.

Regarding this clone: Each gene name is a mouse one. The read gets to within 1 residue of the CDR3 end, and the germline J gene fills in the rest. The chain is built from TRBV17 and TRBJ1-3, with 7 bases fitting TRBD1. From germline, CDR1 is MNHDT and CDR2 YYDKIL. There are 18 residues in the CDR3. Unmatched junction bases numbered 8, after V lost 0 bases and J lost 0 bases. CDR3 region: CASSRDRRGPYSGNTLYF. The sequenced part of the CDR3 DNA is TGTGCTAGCAGTAGAGATAGGAGGGGGCCTTATTCTGGAAATACGCTCTAT.

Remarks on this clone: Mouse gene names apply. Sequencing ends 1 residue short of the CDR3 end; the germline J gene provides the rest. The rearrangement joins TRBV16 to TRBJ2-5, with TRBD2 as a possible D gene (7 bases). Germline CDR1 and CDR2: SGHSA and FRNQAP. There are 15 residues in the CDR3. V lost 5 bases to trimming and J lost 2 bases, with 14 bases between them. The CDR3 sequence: CASSPRGASQDTQYF. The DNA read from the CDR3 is TGTGCAAGCAGCCCCCGGGGGGCGAGCCAAGACACCCAGTAC.

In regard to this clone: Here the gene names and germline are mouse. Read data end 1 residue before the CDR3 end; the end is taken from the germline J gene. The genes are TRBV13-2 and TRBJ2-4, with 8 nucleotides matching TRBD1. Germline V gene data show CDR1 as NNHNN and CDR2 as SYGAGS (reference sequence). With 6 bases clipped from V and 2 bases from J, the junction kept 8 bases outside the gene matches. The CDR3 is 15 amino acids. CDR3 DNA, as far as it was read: TGTGCCAGCGACAGGACAGGGAGGAATCAAAACACCTTGTAC. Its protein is CASDRTGRNQNTLY. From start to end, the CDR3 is CASDRTGRNQNTLYF.

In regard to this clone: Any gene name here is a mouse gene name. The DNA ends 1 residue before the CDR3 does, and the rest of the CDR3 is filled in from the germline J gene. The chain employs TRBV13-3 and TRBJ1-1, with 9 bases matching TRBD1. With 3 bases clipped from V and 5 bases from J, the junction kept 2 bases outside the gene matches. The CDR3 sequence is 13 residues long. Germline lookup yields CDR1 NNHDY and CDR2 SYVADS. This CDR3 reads CASSGQGVTEVFF. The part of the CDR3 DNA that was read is TGTGCCAGCAGTGGACAGGGGGTTACAGAAGTCTTC.

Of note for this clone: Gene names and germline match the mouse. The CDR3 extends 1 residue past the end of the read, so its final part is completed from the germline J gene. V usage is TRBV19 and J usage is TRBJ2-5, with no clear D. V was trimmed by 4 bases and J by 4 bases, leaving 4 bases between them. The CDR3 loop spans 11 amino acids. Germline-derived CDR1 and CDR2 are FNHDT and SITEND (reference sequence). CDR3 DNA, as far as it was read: TGTGCCAGCAGTGTTGAAGACACCCAGTAC. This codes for CASSVEDTQY. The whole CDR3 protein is CASSVEDTQYF. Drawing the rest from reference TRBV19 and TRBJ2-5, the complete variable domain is GGIITQTPKFLIGQEGQKLTLKCQQNFNHDTMYWYRQDSGKGLRLIYYSITENDLQKGDLSEGYDASREKKSSFSLTVTSAQKNEMAVFLCASSVEDTQYFGPGTRLLVL.

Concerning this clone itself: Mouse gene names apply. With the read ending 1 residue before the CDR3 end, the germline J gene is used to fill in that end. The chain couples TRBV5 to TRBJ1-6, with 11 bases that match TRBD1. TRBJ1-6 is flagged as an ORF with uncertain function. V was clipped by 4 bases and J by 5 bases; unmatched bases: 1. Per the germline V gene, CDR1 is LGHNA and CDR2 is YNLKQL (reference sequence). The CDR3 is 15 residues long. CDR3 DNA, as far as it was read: TGTGCCAGCAGCCGGGACAGGGGGAATAATTCGCCCCTCTAC. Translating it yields CASSRDRGNNSPLY. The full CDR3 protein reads CASSRDRGNNSPLYF.

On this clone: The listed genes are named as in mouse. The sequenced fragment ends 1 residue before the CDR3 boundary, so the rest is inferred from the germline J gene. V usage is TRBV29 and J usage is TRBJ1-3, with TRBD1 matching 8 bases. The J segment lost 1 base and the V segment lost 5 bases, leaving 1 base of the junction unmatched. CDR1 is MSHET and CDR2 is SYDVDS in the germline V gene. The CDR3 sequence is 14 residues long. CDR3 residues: CASSRDRSGNTLYF. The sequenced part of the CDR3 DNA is TGTGCTAGCAGTCGGGACAGGTCTGGAAATACGCTCTAT.

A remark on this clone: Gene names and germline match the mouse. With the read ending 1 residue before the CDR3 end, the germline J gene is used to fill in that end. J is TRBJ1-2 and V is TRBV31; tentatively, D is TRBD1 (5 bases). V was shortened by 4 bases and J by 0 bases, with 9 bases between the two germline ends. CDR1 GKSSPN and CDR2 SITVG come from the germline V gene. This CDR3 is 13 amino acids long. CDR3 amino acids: CAWTGTANSDYTF. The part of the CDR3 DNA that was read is TGTGCCTGGACCGGGACGGCAAACTCCGACTACACC.

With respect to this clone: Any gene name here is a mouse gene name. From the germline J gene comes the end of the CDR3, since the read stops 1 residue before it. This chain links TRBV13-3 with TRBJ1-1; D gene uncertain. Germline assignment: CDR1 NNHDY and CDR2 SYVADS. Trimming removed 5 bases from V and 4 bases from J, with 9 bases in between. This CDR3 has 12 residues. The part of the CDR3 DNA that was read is TGTGCCAGCAGCCCGCACCGCACAGAAGTCTTC. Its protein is CASSPHRTEVF. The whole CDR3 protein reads CASSPHRTEVFF.

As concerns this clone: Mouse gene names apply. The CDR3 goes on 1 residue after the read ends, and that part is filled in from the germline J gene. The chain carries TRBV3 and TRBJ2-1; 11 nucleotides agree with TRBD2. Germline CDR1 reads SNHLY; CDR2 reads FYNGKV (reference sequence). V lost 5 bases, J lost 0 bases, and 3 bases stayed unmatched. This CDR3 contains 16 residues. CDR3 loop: CASSTGLGDNYAEQFF. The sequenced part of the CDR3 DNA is TGTGCCAGCAGCACGGGACTGGGGGATAACTATGCTGAGCAGTTC.

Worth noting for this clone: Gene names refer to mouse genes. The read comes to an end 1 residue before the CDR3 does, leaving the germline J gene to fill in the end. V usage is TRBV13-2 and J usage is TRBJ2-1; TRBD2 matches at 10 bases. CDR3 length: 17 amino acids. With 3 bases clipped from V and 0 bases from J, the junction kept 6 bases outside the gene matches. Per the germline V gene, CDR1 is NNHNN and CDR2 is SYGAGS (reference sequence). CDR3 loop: CASGGDWGALNYAEQFF. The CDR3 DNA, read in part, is TGTGCCAGCGGTGGTGACTGGGGGGCTCTTAACTATGCTGAGCAGTTC.